Following are 32 T cell receptor beta chains from one sample sequenced in a study of OX40 agonist ivuxolimab in advanced cancers. Libraries were prepared by immunoSEQ multiplex PCR; TCRdb keeps only in-frame clonotypes and omits some of them. The data hold fewer than 90,000 clones, with about 91% observed a single time. The sample here was CD4+ or CD8+ T cells sorted from blood, taken in a trial of the OX40 agonist ivuxolimab. These receptors came from an adult with an advanced solid tumor such as melanoma, head and neck, liver or kidney cancer.

This rearrangement joins TRBV19 to TRBJ1-2; no reliable D call. CDR3 length: 14 residues. Germline V gene lookup returns CDR1 LNHDA and CDR2 SQIVND (reference sequence). Trimming cost V 5 bases and J 4 bases, with 14 bases left between them. CDR3 region: CASSFEDGLYGYTF. The DNA for the CDR3 is TGTGCCAGTAGTTTTGAAGACGGACTCTATGGCTACACCTTC.

V is TRBV7-2 and J is TRBJ2-1, with D uncertain. Between the trimmed V and J ends, which lost 2 bases and 0 bases, there was a span of 8 bases. The germline CDR1 and CDR2 sequences are SGHTA and FQGNSA. This CDR3 contains 15 residues. DNA of the CDR3: TGTGCCAGCAGCTTACGTCTATCCTCCTACAATGAGCAGTTCTTC. It translates to CASSLRLSSYNEQFF.

This chain joins TRBV12-5 and TRBJ1-2, with D possibly being TRBD1 (5 bases). The CDR3 consists of 13 residues. Germline V gives CDR1 LGHNT, CDR2 FRNRAP. Trimming stripped 7 bases from V and 7 bases from J, with 16 bases between. CDR3 in amino acids: CASAPLGVLGYTF. The DNA of the CDR3 is TGTGCTAGTGCCCCCCTGGGGGTACTTGGCTACACCTTC.

V and J are TRBV11-3 and TRBJ2-5; D uncertain. CDR3 length: 13 amino acids. Trimming removed 1 base from V and 1 base from J, with 4 bases in between. Germline V gene data show CDR1 as SGHNT and CDR2 as YENEEA. The CDR3 DNA reads TGTGCCAGCAGCTTAGGGGTCCAAGAGACCCAGTACTTC. It specifies CASSLGVQETQYF.

This rearrangement joins TRBV18 to TRBJ2-3; TRBD2 matches at 10 bases. Trimming removed 3 bases from V and 5 bases from J; junction bases left unmatched: 8. This CDR3 comprises 16 residues. The germline gives CDR1 KGHSH, CDR2 LQKENI. The CDR3 protein is CASSPRLAGVGDTQYF. The CDR3 DNA is TGTGCCAGCTCACCCCGCCTAGCGGGAGTTGGAGATACGCAGTATTTT.

The chain employs TRBV6-5 and TRBJ1-2; TRBD1 aligns across 7 bases. Germline V gene sequence: CDR1 MNHEY, CDR2 SVGAGI. CDR3 length: 13 amino acids. Losses at the gene ends were 4 bases for V and 4 bases for J; bases not matched to a gene: 3. Written as DNA, the CDR3 is TGTGCCAGCAGTTCCGACAGGGTCTATGGCTACACCTTC. It encodes CASSSDRVYGYTF.

The gene calls are TRBV7-9 and TRBJ2-1; D is possibly TRBD1 (6 bases). Trimming removed 5 bases at V and 2 bases at J, with 13 bases between. This CDR3 has 15 amino acids. Germline assignment: CDR1 SEHNR and CDR2 FQNEAQ (reference sequence). The DNA for the CDR3 is TGTGCCAGCAGCCCTACAGGGAACCCCTACAATGAGCAGTTCTTC. This gives the protein CASSPTGNPYNEQFF.

This clone is a singleton in its sample. The rearrangement joins TRBV5-1 to TRBJ2-2, with TRBD1 matching 9 bases. CDR1 is SGHRS and CDR2 is YFSETQ in the germline V gene. The CDR3 is made up of 16 amino acids. V shed 4 bases and J 1 base; nucleotides not matched to a gene: 5. The CDR3 DNA reads as TGCGCCAGCAGCCTGCCGGGACAGGGGAACACCGGGGAGCTGTTTTTT. It specifies CASSLPGQGNTGELFF.

The rearrangement uses TRBV28 and TRBJ2-7, with 9 bases lining up with TRBD1. V gave up 7 bases and J gave up 1 base; unmatched junction bases: 11. Looked up from germline, CDR1 is MDHEN and CDR2 is SYDVKM. The CDR3 is made up of 16 amino acids. The CDR3 DNA reads TGTGCCAGCACGGGCCGGGACAGGGATTGGTCCTACGAGCAGTACTTC. Its protein is CASTGRDRDWSYEQYF.

J is TRBJ2-5 and V is TRBV28, with D maybe TRBD1 (5 bases). Per germline, CDR1 MDHEN and CDR2 SYDVKM. Trimming cost V 8 bases and J 0 bases, with 13 bases left between them. The CDR3 totals 14 residues. This CDR3 reads CASGARRDQETQYF. DNA for the CDR3: TGTGCCAGCGGGGCTCGACGGGACCAAGAGACCCAGTACTTC. The full variable domain, with the rest looked up from reference TRBV28 and TRBJ2-5, is DVKVTQSSRYLVKRTGEKVFLECVQDMDHENMFWYRQDPGLGLRLIYFSYDVKMKEKGDIPEGYSVSREKKERFSLILESASTNQTSMYLCASGARRDQETQYFGPGTRLLVL.

The chain recombines TRBV20-1 with TRBJ2-5, with TRBD1 as a possible D gene (6 bases). Per the germline V gene, CDR1 is DFQATT and CDR2 is SNEGSKA (reference sequence). Between the trimmed V and J ends, which lost 6 bases and 1 base, there was a span of 6 bases. This CDR3 has 11 amino acids. The CDR3 DNA sequence: TGCAGTGCGGACAGCCAAGAGACCCAGTACTTC. Translation: CSADSQETQYF.

The rearrangement uses TRBV19 and TRBJ2-1, with unresolved D. Germline V gene sequence: CDR1 LNHDA, CDR2 SQIVND (reference sequence). Between the trimmed V and J ends, which lost 3 bases and 5 bases, there was a span of 8 bases. The length of the CDR3 is 13 residues. CDR3 sequence reads: CASSIQLDNEQFF. The CDR3 DNA reads TGTGCCAGTAGTATTCAGTTAGACAATGAGCAGTTCTTC.

The chain uses TRBV5-1 and TRBJ1-1, with 10 bases identical to TRBD1. The CDR3 runs to 16 residues. Germline CDR1 reads SGHRS; CDR2 reads YFSETQ. V was pared by 4 bases and J by 8 bases, with 14 bases of the junction left unmatched. CDR3 protein: CASSLNPQGQGTEAFF. CDR3 nucleotide sequence: TGCGCCAGCAGCCTAAATCCTCAGGGACAGGGGACGGAAGCTTTCTTT.

The gene calls are TRBV5-1 and TRBJ2-3; 13 bases align to TRBD2. The V and J ends lost 4 bases and 2 bases, in that order; junction bases with no gene match: 7. The CDR3 covers 17 residues. Looked up from germline, CDR1 is SGHRS and CDR2 is YFSETQ. This CDR3 is CASSGGTSGDFTDTQYF. Here the CDR3 DNA reads TGCGCCAGCAGCGGAGGGACTAGCGGGGATTTCACAGATACGCAGTATTTT.

The chain links TRBV9 to TRBJ1-3; 8 positions match TRBD1. V gave up 3 bases and J gave up 0 bases; unmatched junction bases: 8. The CDR3 is 17 residues long. Germline values: CDR1 SGDLS, CDR2 YYNGEE. CDR3 protein: CASSDQGQVYSGNTIYF. In DNA, the CDR3 is TGTGCCAGCAGCGACCAGGGACAGGTGTACTCTGGAAACACCATATATTTT.

The CDR3 sequence: CASRSAGGEKLFF. The CDR3 DNA reads as TGTGCCAGCAGGAGTGCCGGTGGGGAAAAACTGTTTTTT. The V gene is TRBV7-6, the J gene TRBJ1-4; D is uncertain. V lost 6 bases and J lost 8, with 13 bases in between. This CDR3 is 13 amino acids long. Germline V gives CDR1 SGHVS, CDR2 FNYEAQ.

The gene calls are TRBV9 and TRBJ2-7, with 7 bases lining up with TRBD2. Trimming at V came to 0 bases and at J to 4 bases, leaving 7 bases not matched to a gene. Germline assignment: CDR1 SGDLS and CDR2 YYNGEE. The CDR3 has 15 residues. The CDR3 DNA is TGTGCCAGCAGCGTAGATCCGGGAGGACGGTACGAGCAGTACTTC. It specifies CASSVDPGGRYEQYF.

The chain uses TRBV6-5 and TRBJ2-7; TRBD2 matches 7 bases. V dropped 7 bases and J dropped 2; count of bases not matched to a gene: 11. The CDR3 is 15 amino acids. In germline, CDR1 is MNHEY, CDR2 SVGAGI. CDR3 loop: CASKLWPSGTYEQYF. The CDR3 coding sequence is TGTGCCAGCAAACTATGGCCTAGCGGAACCTACGAGCAGTACTTC.

This clone was found once. This sequence joins TRBV5-1 and TRBJ1-1; no reliable D call. The CDR3 covers 16 residues. V was pared by 2 bases and J by 3 bases, with 17 bases between. From germline, CDR1 is SGHRS and CDR2 YFSETQ. The CDR3 here is CASSFGIGGWDTEAFF. The CDR3 bases are TGCGCCAGCAGCTTCGGGATTGGAGGCTGGGACACTGAAGCTTTCTTT.

This clone was picked up one time. The gene calls are TRBV28 and TRBJ2-3, with TRBD1 as a possible D gene (7 bases). V lost 7 bases and J lost 2, with 22 bases in between. This CDR3 contains 17 residues. Germline lookup yields CDR1 MDHEN and CDR2 SYDVKM. The CDR3 sequence: CASNGGLDRAYTDTQYF. The CDR3 DNA follows: TGTGCCAGCAACGGGGGCTTAGACAGGGCCTACACAGATACGCAGTATTTT.

The chain is built from TRBV2 and TRBJ1-2; D ambiguous. This CDR3 is built from 13 residues. V gave up 6 bases and J gave up 8 bases, with 16 bases separating them. Germline V gene sequence: CDR1 SNHLY, CDR2 FYNNEI. The DNA of the CDR3 is TGTGCCAGCAGGATTCTACTTGGCGACGGCTACACCTTC. This sequence encodes CASRILLGDGYTF.

The gene calls are TRBV2 and TRBJ1-2; the match to TRBD1 covers 12 bases. Germline trimming cut 4 bases from V and 5 bases from J; bases unmatched to any gene: 11. The CDR3 runs 17 residues. CDR1 SNHLY and CDR2 FYNNEI come from the germline V gene. CDR3 sequence reads: CASSAGTGGVGHYGYTF. The CDR3 region has the DNA TGTGCCAGCAGTGCCGGGACAGGGGGCGTAGGGCATTATGGCTACACCTTC.

About this clone: Different DNA sequences within this sample yield the same CDR3. The chain uses TRBV6-5 and TRBJ2-3, with D tentatively TRBD1 or TRBD2 (5 bases each). The CDR3 consists of 13 residues. Trimming removed 0 bases from V and 5 bases from J, with 6 bases in between. In germline, CDR1 is MNHEY, CDR2 SVGAGI. The CDR3 region has the DNA TGTGCCAGCAGTTACTCGAGGGGAGATACGCAGTATTTT. It specifies CASSYSRGDTQYF.

V is TRBV2 and J is TRBJ2-1; TRBD1 matches at 11 bases. The CDR3 spans 14 residues. Germline loops: CDR1 SNHLY, CDR2 FYNNEI. V trimming: 4 bases; J trimming: 6 bases; junction bases outside the gene matches: 2. The CDR3 reads CASSGDRGGNEQFF. The CDR3 DNA is TGTGCCAGCAGTGGGGACAGGGGGGGCAATGAGCAGTTCTTC.

This rearrangement joins TRBV4-2 to TRBJ2-5, with 11 bases lining up with TRBD1. Germline CDR1 and CDR2: LGHNA and YNFKEQ. The V segment lost 4 bases and the J segment 5 bases; nucleotides outside the gene matches: 15. The CDR3 has 18 residues. The CDR3 sequence is CASSLNPDRGQVRETQYF. The CDR3 region has the DNA TGTGCCAGCAGCCTAAACCCGGACAGGGGGCAGGTCCGGGAGACCCAGTACTTC.

The gene calls are TRBV29-1 and TRBJ1-5; 9 nucleotides agree with TRBD1. The length of the CDR3 is 13 residues. The germline gives CDR1 SQVTM, CDR2 ANQGSEA. With V trimmed by 6 bases and J by 2 bases, 2 bases remained unmatched. This CDR3 is CSVGQGGNQPQHF. The CDR3 DNA is TGCAGCGTGGGACAGGGTGGCAATCAGCCCCAGCATTTT.

The chain joins TRBV5-1 to TRBJ1-2; D is perhaps TRBD1 (6 bases). The CDR3 consists of 15 residues. V was trimmed by 1 base and J by 0 bases, leaving 10 bases between them. Germline lookup yields CDR1 SGHRS and CDR2 YFSETQ. In DNA, the CDR3 is TGCGCCAGCAGCTTGAGCCCAGGGGCTAACTATGGCTACACCTTC. It codes for CASSLSPGANYGYTF. Full variable domain (rest looked up from reference TRBV5-1 and TRBJ1-2): KAGVTQTPRYLIKTRGQQVTLSCSPISGHRSVSWYQQTPGQGLQFLFEYFSETQRNKGNFPGRFSGRQFSNSRSEMNVSTLELGDSALYLCASSLSPGANYGYTFGSGTRLTVV.

The V and J genes are TRBV5-3 and TRBJ1-2; TRBD1 agrees at 12 bases. TRBV5-3 is reported as an ORF; its role is uncertain. The CDR3 consists of 16 residues. V was clipped by 4 bases and J by 4 bases; unmatched bases: 8. CDR3 sequence: CARSTRDRGRVYGYTF. The CDR3 DNA reads TGTGCCAGAAGCACAAGGGACAGGGGGCGGGTCTATGGCTACACCTTC.

V is TRBV14 and J is TRBJ2-7, with 7 bases fitting TRBD1. CDR1 SGHDN and CDR2 FVKESK come from the germline V gene. This CDR3 has 16 residues. V was clipped by 0 bases and J by 3 bases; unmatched bases: 8. The CDR3 loop is CASSQDWGTADYEQYF. The DNA of the CDR3 is TGTGCCAGCAGCCAAGATTGGGGGACAGCCGACTACGAGCAGTACTTC.

This sequence joins TRBV29-1 and TRBJ1-4; no clear D. Germline assignment: CDR1 SQVTM and CDR2 ANQGSEA. CDR3 size: 11 residues. V lost 0 bases, J lost 8 bases, and 4 bases lay in between. The CDR3, as DNA: TGCAGCGTTGAAGACGGGGAAAAACTGTTTTTT. Translated, it gives CSVEDGEKLFF.

DNA for the CDR3: TGTGCCAGCAGTTATGTTGACGAGGGGTACCCTGGGGCCAACGTCCTGACTTTC. It specifies CASSYVDEGYPGANVLTF. The gene calls are TRBV27 and TRBJ2-6; D might be TRBD1 or TRBD2, each matching 5 bases. The V and J ends lost 4 bases and 2 bases respectively, with 18 bases between them. The CDR3 contains 18 residues. Germline V gene data show CDR1 as MNHEY and CDR2 as SMNVEV (reference sequence).

This clone was seen only once. The V gene is TRBV20-1, the J gene TRBJ1-2; D unresolved. The CDR3 has 11 residues. Germline loops: CDR1 DFQATT, CDR2 SNEGSKA (reference sequence). Trimming took 6 bases from V and 8 from J, leaving 13 bases between them. The chain's CDR3 is CSATTLPGYTF. As DNA, the CDR3 is TGCAGTGCGACGACCCTGCCCGGCTACACCTTC.